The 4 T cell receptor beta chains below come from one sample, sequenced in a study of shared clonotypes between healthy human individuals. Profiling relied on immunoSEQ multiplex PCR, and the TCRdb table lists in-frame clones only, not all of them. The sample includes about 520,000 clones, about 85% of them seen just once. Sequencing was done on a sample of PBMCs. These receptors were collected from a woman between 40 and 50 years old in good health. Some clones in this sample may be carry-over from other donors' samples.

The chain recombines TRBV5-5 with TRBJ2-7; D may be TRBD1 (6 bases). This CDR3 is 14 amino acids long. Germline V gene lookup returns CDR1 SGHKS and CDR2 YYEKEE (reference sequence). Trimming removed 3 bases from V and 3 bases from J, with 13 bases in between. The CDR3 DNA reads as TGTGCCAGCAGCTGGGACATCCAACTCTACGAGCAGTACTTC. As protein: CASSWDIQLYEQYF.

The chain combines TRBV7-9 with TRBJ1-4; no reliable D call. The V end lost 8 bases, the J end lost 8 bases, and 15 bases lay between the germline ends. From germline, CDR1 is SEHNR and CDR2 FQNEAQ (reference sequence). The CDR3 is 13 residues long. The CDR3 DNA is TGTGCCAGCCGACCGGGCGGGGAAGAAAAACTGTTTTTT. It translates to CASRPGGEEKLFF.

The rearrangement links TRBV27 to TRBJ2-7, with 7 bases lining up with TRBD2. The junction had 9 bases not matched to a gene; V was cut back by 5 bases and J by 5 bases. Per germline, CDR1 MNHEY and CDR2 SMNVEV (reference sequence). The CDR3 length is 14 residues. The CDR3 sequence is CASSGAGVFHEQYF. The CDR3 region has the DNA TGTGCCAGCAGTGGGGCGGGAGTGTTCCACGAGCAGTACTTC.

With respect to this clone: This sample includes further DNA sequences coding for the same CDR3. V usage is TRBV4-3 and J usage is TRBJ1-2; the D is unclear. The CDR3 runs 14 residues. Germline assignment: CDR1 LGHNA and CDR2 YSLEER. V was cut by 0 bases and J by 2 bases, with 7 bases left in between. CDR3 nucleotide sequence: TGCGCCAGCAGCCAAGATCCGTTAAACTATGGCTACACCTTC. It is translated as CASSQDPLNYGYTF.